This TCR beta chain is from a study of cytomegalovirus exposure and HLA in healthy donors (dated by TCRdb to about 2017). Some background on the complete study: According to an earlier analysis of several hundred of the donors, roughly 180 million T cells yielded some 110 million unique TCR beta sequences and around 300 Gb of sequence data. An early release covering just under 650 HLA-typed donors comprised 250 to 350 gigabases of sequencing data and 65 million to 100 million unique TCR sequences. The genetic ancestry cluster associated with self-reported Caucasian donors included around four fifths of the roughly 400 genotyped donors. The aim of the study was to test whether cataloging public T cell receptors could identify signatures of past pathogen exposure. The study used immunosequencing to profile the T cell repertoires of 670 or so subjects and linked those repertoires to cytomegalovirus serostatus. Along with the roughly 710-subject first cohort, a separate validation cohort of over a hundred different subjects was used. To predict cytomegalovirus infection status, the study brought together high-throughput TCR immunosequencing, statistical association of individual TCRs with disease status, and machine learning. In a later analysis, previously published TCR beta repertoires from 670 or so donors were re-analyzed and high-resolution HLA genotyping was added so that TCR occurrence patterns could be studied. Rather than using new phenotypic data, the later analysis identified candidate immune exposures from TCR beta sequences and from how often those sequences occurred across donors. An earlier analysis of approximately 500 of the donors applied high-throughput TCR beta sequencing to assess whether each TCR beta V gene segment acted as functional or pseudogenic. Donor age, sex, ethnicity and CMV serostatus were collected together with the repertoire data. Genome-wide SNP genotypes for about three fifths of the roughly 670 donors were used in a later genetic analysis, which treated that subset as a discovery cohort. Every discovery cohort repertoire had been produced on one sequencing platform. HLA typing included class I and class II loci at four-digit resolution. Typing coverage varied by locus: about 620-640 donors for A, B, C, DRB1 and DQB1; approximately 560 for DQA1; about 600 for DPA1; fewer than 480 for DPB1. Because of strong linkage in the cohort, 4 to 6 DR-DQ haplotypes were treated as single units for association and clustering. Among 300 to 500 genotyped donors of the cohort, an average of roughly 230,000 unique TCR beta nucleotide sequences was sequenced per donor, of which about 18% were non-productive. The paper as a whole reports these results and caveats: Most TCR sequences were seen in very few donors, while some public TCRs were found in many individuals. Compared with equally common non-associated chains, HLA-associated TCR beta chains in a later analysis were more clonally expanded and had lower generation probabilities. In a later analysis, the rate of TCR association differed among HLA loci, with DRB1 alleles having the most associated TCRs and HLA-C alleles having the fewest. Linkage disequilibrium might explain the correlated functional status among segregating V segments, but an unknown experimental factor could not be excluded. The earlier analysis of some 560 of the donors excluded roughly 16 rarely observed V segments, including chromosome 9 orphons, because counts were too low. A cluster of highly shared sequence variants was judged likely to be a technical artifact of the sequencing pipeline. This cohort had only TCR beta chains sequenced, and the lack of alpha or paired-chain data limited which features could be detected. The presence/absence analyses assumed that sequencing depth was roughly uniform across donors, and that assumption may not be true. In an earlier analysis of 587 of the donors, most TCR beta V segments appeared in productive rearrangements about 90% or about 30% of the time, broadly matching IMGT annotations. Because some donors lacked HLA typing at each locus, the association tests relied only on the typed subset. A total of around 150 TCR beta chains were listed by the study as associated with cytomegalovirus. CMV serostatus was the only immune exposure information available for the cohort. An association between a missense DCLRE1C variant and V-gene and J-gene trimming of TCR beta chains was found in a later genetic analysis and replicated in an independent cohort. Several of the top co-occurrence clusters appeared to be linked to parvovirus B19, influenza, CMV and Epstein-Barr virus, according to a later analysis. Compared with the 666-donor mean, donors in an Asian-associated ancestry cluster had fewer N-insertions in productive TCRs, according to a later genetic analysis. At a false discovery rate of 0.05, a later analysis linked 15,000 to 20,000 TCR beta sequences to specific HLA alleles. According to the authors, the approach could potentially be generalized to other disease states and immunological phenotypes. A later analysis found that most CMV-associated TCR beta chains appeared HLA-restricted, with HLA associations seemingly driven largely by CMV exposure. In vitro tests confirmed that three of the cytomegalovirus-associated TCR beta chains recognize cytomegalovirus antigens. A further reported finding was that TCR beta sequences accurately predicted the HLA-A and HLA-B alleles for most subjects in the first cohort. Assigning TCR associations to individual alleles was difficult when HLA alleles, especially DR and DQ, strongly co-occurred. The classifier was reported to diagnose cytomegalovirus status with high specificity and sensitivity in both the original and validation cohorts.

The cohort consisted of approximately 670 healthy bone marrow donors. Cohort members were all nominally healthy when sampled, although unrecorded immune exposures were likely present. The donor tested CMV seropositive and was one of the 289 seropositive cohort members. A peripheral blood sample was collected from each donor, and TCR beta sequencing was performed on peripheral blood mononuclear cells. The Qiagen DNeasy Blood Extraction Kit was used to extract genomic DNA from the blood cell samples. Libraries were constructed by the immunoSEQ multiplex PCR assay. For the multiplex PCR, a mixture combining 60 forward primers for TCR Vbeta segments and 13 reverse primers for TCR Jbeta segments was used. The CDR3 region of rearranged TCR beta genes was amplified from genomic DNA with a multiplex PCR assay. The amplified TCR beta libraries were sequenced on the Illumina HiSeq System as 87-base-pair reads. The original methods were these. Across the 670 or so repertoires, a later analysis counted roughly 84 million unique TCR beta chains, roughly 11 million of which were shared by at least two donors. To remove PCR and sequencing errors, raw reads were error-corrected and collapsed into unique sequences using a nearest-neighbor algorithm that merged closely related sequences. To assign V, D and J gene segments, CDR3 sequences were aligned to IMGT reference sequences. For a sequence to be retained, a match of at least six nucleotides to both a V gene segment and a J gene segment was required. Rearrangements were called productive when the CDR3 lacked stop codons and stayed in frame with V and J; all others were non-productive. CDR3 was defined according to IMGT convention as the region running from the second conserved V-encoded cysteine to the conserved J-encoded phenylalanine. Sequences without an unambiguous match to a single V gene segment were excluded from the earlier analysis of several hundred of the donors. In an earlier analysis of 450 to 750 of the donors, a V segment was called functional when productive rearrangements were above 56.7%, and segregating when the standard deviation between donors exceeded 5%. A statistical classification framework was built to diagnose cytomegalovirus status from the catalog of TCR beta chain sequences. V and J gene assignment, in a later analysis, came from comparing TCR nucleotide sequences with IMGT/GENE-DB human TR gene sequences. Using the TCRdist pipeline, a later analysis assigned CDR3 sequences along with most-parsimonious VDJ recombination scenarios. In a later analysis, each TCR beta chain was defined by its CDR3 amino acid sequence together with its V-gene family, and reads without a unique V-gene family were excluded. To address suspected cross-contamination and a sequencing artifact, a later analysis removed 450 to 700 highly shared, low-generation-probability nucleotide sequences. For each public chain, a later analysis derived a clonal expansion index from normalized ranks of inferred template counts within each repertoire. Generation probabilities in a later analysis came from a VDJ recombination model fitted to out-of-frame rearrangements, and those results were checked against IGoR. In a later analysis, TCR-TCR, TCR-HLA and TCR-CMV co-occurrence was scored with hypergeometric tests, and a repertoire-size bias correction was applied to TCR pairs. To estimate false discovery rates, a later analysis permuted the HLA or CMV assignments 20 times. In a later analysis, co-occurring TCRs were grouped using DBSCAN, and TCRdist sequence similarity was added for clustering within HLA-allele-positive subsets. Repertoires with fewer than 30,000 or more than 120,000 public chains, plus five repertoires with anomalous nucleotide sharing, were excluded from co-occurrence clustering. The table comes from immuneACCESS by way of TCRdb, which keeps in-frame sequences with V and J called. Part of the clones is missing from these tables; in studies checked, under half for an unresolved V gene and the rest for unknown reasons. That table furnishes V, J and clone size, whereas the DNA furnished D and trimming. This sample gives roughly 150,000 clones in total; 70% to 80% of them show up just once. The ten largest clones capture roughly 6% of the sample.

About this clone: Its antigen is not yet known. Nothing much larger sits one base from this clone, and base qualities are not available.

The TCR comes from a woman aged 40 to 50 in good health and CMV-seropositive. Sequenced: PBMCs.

At the DNA level, the sequence is TGTGCCAGCAGCTTAAAAGGACAGGGAACCGGGGAGCTGTTTTTT. It translates as CASSLKGQGTGELFF. Recombination connected TRBV7-3 to TRBJ2-2, with TRBD1 identical over 8 junction bases. Ends trimmed: V by 1 base, J by 5 bases; bases unmatched to a gene: 3. Based on the germline V gene, the CDR1 and CDR2 sequences are SGHTA and FQGTGA. Reading from cysteine to phenylalanine, the CDR3 counts 15 amino acids. The read is trimmed to its CDR3 DNA, 45 bases read in frame from base 1.